Sequencing of this T cell receptor (beta chain) was carried out in a study of blood T cells in healthy people across ages. Study results and caveats: Donors of long life had a larger count of naive CD4+ cells and greater diversity than aged donors.

Each sample yielded at least 7 million isolated PBMCs. This clonotype was recorded once. Antigen specificity is unknown. The use of a sample-barcoded 5' primer and a J-beta primer mix characterized a second PCR of about 7 to 12 cycles. Each of the cDNA molecules was tagged by a template-switch adaptor with 12 random nucleotides. TCRdb analysed the 5' RACE reads with MiXCR anew, one entry per CDR3 protein. The sample shows roughly 680,000 distinct CDR3 sequences, more than 20% of them seen only once. Germline CDR1 and CDR2: LGHDT and YNNKEL (reference sequence). The CDR3 sequence is 14 residues long. Trimming removed 6 bases from V and 3 bases from J, with 9 bases in between.

The chain carries TRBV3-1 and TRBJ1-6; D is possibly TRBD1 (6 bases). This sequence originates from a man aged 65 to 79 in good health. The sample consisted of blood. The CDR3 sequence: CASRVTGYNSPLHF. As DNA, the CDR3 is TGTGCCAGCAGGGTGACAGGCTATAATTCACCCCTCCACTTT.